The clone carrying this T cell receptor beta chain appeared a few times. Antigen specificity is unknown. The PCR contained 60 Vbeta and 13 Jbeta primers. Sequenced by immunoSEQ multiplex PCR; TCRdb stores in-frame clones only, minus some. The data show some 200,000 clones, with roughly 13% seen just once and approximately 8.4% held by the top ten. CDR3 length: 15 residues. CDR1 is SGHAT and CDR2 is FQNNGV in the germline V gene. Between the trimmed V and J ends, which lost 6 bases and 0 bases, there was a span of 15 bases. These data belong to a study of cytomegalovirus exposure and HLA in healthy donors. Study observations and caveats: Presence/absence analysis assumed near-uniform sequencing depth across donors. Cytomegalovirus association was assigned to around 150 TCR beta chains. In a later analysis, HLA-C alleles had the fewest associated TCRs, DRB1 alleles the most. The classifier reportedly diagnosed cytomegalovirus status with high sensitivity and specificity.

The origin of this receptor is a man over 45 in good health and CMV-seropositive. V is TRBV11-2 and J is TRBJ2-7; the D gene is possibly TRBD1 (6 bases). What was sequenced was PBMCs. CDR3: CASSSSGTSSYEQYF. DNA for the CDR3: TGTGCCAGCAGTTCTTCCGGGACAAGCTCCTACGAGCAGTACTTC. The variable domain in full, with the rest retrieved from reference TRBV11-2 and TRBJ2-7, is EAGVAQSPRYKIIEKRQSVAFWCNPISGHATLYWYQQILGQGPKLLIQFQNNGVVDDSQLPKDRFSAERLKGVDSTLKIQPAKLEDSAVYLCASSSSGTSSYEQYFGPGTRLTVT.